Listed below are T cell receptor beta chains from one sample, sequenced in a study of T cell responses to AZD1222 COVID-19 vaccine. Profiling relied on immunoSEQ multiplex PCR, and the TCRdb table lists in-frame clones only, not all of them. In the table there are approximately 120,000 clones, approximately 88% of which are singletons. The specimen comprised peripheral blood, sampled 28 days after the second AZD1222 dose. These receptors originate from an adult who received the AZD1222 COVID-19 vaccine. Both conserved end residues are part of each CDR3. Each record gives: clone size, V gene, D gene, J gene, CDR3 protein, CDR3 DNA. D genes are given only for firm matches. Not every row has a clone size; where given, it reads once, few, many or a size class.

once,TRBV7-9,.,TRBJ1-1,CASSRREGIGNTEAFF,TGTGCCAGCAGCCGGAGGGAGGGTATAGGGAACACTGAAGCTTTCTTT
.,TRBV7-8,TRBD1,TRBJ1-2,CASSWSGQGDYGYTF,TGTGCCAGCAGCTGGTCAGGACAGGGTGACTATGGCTACACCTTC
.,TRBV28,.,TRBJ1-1,CASSPTQGNTEAFF,TGTGCCAGCAGCCCTACCCAGGGGAACACTGAAGCTTTCTTT
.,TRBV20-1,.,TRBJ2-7,CSARTIHEQYF,TGCAGTGCTAGAACCATCCACGAGCAGTACTTC
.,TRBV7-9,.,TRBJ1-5,CASSFGQLNQPQHF,TGTGCCAGCAGCTTCGGACAGCTCAATCAGCCCCAGCATTTT
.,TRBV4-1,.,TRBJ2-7,CASSQDYSSGRTYEQYF,TGCGCCAGCAGCCAAGATTACTCGAGCGGGCGGACCTACGAGCAGTACTTC
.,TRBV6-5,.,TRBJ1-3,CASLPAIGNTIYF,TGTGCCAGTCTTCCGGCAATAGGAAACACCATATATTTT
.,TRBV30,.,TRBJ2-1,CAWSLSSYNEQFF,TGTGCCTGGAGTCTTAGCTCCTACAATGAGCAGTTCTTC
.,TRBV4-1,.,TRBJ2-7,CASSQGGSTLNSYEQYF,TGCGCCAGCAGCCAAGGGGGATCGACCCTGAACTCCTACGAGCAGTACTTC
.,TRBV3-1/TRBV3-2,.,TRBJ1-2,CASSQGRRHGYTF,TGTGCCAGCAGCCAAGGCAGGCGGCATGGCTACACCTTC
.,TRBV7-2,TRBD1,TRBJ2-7,CASSFYMGQGYF,TGTGCCAGCAGCTTTTATATGGGACAGGGTTACTTC
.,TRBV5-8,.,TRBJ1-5,CASSPYTGKGQPQHF,TGTGCCAGCAGCCCCTATACGGGGAAGGGGCAGCCCCAGCATTTT
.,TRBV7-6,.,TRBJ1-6,CASSLESSYNSPLHF,TGTGCCAGCAGTCTAGAGAGCTCCTATAATTCACCCCTCCACTTT
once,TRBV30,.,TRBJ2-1,CASQESGNEQFF,TGTGCCTCCCAAGAATCGGGGAATGAGCAGTTCTTC
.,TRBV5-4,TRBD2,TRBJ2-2,CASSFPGTRSGELFF,TGTGCCAGCAGCTTCCCCGGGACTAGGAGTGGGGAGCTGTTTTTT
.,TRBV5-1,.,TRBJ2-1,CASSLGFPAGGNEQFF,TGCGCCAGCAGCTTGGGTTTCCCCGCCGGGGGTAATGAGCAGTTCTTC
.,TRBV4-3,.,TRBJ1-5,CASSRTLFGGQPQHF,TGCGCCAGCAGCCGCACCCTATTTGGGGGACAGCCCCAGCATTTT
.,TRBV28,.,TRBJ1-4,CASKGVLNEKLFF,TGTGCCAGCAAAGGGGTCCTTAATGAAAAACTGTTTTTT
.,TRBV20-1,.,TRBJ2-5,CSALYQETQYF,TGCAGTGCTTTGTACCAAGAGACCCAGTACTTC
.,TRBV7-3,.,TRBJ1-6,CASSPGGHSPLHF,TGTGCCAGCAGCCCGGGGGGCCATTCACCCCTCCACTTT
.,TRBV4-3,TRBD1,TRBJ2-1,CASSASEGAYNEQFF,TGCGCCAGCAGCGCTTCAGAGGGGGCATACAATGAGCAGTTCTTC
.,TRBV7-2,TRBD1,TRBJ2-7,CASSLGQGDEQYF,TGTGCCAGCAGCTTGGGACAGGGGGACGAGCAGTACTTC